What follows are 2 T cell receptor beta chains derived from one specimen sequenced in a study of PD-1 blockade in classical Hodgkin lymphoma. Time point specified: cycle 4 day 1 (C4D1), after more than 5 weeks of nivolumab. Every patient was affected by relapse after autologous stem cell transplantation, while exposure to brentuximab vedotin was not uniform. The authors purified CD4+ T cells from thawed PBMCs by magnetic negative selection. Produced via immunoSEQ multiplex PCR; TCRdb's table is partial and in-frame only. The repertoire has approximately 9,000 clones, around 79% of them found once; the top ten carry roughly 4.5%. Here the sequenced sample was CD4+ T cells from blood, taken before the fourth cycle of nivolumab. The receptors shown here come from a human donor with classical Hodgkin lymphoma.

This rearrangement joins TRBV11-3 to TRBJ1-1; D is unresolved. The CDR3 runs 14 residues. Germline V gene lookup returns CDR1 SGHNT and CDR2 YENEEA. V was shortened by 5 bases and J by 1 base, with 11 bases between the two germline ends. In DNA, the CDR3 is TGTGCCAGCAGCCGGAACGCCGAGAACACTGAAGCTTTCTTT. Residues: CASSRNAENTEAFF. The variable domain in full, completed from reference TRBV11-3 and TRBJ1-1, reads EAGVVQSPRYKIIEKKQPVAFWCNPISGHNTLYWYLQNLGQGPELLIRYENEEAVDDSQLPKDRFSAERLKGVDSTLKIQPAELGDSAVYLCASSRNAENTEAFFGQGTRLTVV.

V gene TRBV13 combines with J gene TRBJ1-2; D is perhaps TRBD1 (6 bases). V lost 4 bases and J 3 bases, leaving 15 bases between the germline ends. CDR1 is PRHDT and CDR2 is FYEKMQ in the germline V gene (reference sequence). This CDR3 has 15 residues. For the CDR3, the DNA is TGTGCCAGCAGCTACTCGGGACAATTAGACTATGGCTACACCTTC. Translated: CASSYSGQLDYGYTF.